One sample yielded the 17 T cell receptor beta chains listed below, sequenced in a study of cytomegalovirus exposure and HLA in healthy donors. The PCR ran on 60 Vbeta and 13 Jbeta primers. Method: immunoSEQ multiplex PCR; TCRdb's copy keeps in-frame clones and lacks some. The sample consists of about 160,000 clones, 85% of them appearing once. The sequencing input was PBMCs. These receptors were collected from a boy younger than 10 in good health and CMV-seronegative.

This clone occurred once. The chain joins TRBV2 to TRBJ2-5; 8 nucleotides align to TRBD2. The CDR3 loop spans 16 amino acids. Germline V lookup: CDR1 SNHLY, CDR2 FYNNEI. V trimming: 6 bases; J trimming: 2 bases; junction bases outside the gene matches: 11. Here the CDR3 reads CASSRAAIAGQETQYF. CDR3 bases: TGTGCCAGCAGCCGCGCCGCAATAGCGGGACAAGAGACCCAGTACTTC.

This clone appeared a single time. Other nucleotide sequences in the sample specify the same CDR3. The V and J genes are TRBV5-1 and TRBJ2-7; 10 bases are shared with TRBD1. CDR1 SGHRS and CDR2 YFSETQ come from the germline V gene. This CDR3 spans 14 amino acids. Trimming took 0 bases from V and 3 from J; bases not matched to a gene: 0. Written as DNA, the CDR3 is TGCGCCAGCAGCTTGGGGGACAGGGGCTACGAGCAGTACTTC. It translates to CASSLGDRGYEQYF.

Here the CDR3 DNA reads TGTGCCAGCAGCTTTGGAGGGGACTACGAGCAGTACTTC. Its protein is CASSFGGDYEQYF. This rearrangement joins TRBV11-2 to TRBJ2-7; D possibly corresponds to TRBD2 (6 bases). The germline V gene has CDR1 SGHAT and CDR2 FQNNGV. Trimming stripped 3 bases from V and 3 bases from J, with 9 bases between. The CDR3 extends over 13 amino acids.

The gene calls are TRBV30 and TRBJ2-2, with 9 nucleotides matching TRBD2. Per germline, CDR1 GTSNPN and CDR2 SVGIG (reference sequence). Trimming cost V 0 bases and J 7 bases; bases outside gene matches: 9. The CDR3 contains 16 residues. The CDR3 sequence: CAWSVGLAGRGGELFF. CDR3 sequence (DNA): TGTGCCTGGAGTGTGGGGCTAGCGGGAAGGGGCGGGGAGCTGTTTTTT. Looking up the rest from reference TRBV30 and TRBJ2-2 gives the full variable domain: SQTIHQWPATLVQPVGSPLSLECTVEGTSNPNLYWYRQAAGRGLQLLFYSVGIGQISSEVPQNLSASRPQDRQFILSSKKLLLSDSGFYLCAWSVGLAGRGGELFFGEGSRLTVL.

The chain employs TRBV27 and TRBJ1-2, with D tentatively TRBD1 (5 bases). The CDR3 has 15 amino acids. Trimming took 2 bases from V and 3 from J, leaving 13 bases between them. The germline CDR1 and CDR2 sequences are MNHEY and SMNVEV (reference sequence). CDR3 nucleotide sequence: TGTGCCAGCAGTTTAAGGCAGGGTGACTACTATGGCTACACCTTC. Translation: CASSLRQGDYYGYTF.

The chain employs TRBV10-3 and TRBJ1-6; D is ambiguous. The V gene's germline CDR1 is ENHRY and CDR2 SYGVKD. V lost 3 bases and J lost 6, with 9 bases in between. The CDR3 is 14 amino acids. The CDR3 DNA follows: TGTGCCATCAGTGATATCGGGAGTAATTCACCCCTCCACTTT. It encodes CAISDIGSNSPLHF.

The chain is built from TRBV9 and TRBJ2-5; TRBD1 might be the D (6 bases). V was clipped by 4 bases and J by 2 bases, with 15 bases between them. Germline loops: CDR1 SGDLS, CDR2 YYNGEE. This CDR3 is built from 15 residues. The CDR3 here is CASSITTGWQETQYF. The CDR3 nucleotides read TGTGCCAGCAGCATTACAACAGGGTGGCAAGAGACCCAGTACTTC.

The V and J genes are TRBV5-6 and TRBJ2-7, with 9 bases lining up with TRBD1. V shed 4 bases, J shed 2 bases, and the junction held 4 bases outside the gene matches. This CDR3 has 14 amino acids. In germline, CDR1 is SGHDT, CDR2 YYEEEE. CDR3 sequence (DNA): TGTGCCAGCAGCAGGGGACAGGGAACCTACGAGCAGTACTTC. Translated: CASSRGQGTYEQYF.

This clone showed up just a few times. The chain couples TRBV9 to TRBJ2-5, with D possibly matching TRBD1 (6 bases). The CDR3 length is 15 residues. Germline V CDR1 and CDR2: SGDLS, YYNGEE. Trimming stripped 2 bases from V and 1 base from J, with 12 bases between. CDR3: CASSVYKDSQETQYF. The CDR3 bases are TGTGCCAGCAGCGTGTATAAGGACAGCCAAGAGACCCAGTACTTC.

The genes are TRBV6-4 and TRBJ2-3; weak D call: TRBD2 (6 bases). Germline V gives CDR1 MRHNA, CDR2 SNTAGT. V lost 11 bases and J 0 bases, leaving 6 bases between the germline ends. The CDR3 loop spans 11 amino acids. The CDR3 DNA follows: TGTGCCGGGGGGAGCACAGATACGCAGTATTTT. Protein product: CAGGSTDTQYF.

V gene TRBV5-4 combines with J gene TRBJ2-1; 8 bases are a match to TRBD2. The CDR3 is 16 residues long. Germline V gene lookup returns CDR1 SGHNT and CDR2 YYREEE (reference sequence). Losses at the gene ends were 4 bases for V and 2 bases for J; bases not matched to a gene: 8. The chain's CDR3 is CASSRLASGAYNEQFF. The CDR3 region has the DNA TGTGCCAGCAGCCGACTAGCGTCCGGCGCCTACAATGAGCAGTTCTTC.

The CDR3 region is CASSGLAYNEQFF. The CDR3 DNA reads TGTGCCAGCAGTGGCCTAGCCTACAATGAGCAGTTCTTC. V gene TRBV2 combines with J gene TRBJ2-1; D not certain. Trimming removed 4 bases at V and 2 bases at J, with 6 bases between. Per germline, CDR1 SNHLY and CDR2 FYNNEI. CDR3 length: 13 amino acids. The variable domain in full, with the rest retrieved from reference TRBV2 and TRBJ2-1, is EPEVTQTPSHQVTQMGQEVILRCVPISNHLYFYWYRQILGQKVEFLVSFYNNEISEKSEIFDDQFSVERPDGSNFTLKIRSTKLEDSAMYFCASSGLAYNEQFFGPGTRLTVL.

This clone has a single count. The chain uses TRBV12-1 and TRBJ2-5; the D call in the table, TRBD2, was not verified against the DNA. TRBV12-1 corresponds to a pseudogene. This CDR3 has 14 residues. CDR3 nucleotides: TGTGCCAGCAGCTTTGAGATTAGACAAGAGACCCAGTACTTC. It specifies CASSFEIRQETQYF.

This clone was counted only a few times. The V and J genes are TRBV2 and TRBJ1-6, with TRBD1 matching 7 bases. Germline V gene data show CDR1 as SNHLY and CDR2 as FYNNEI. Losses at the gene ends were 3 bases for V and 10 bases for J; bases not matched to a gene: 9. This CDR3 has 15 residues. CDR3 nucleotide sequence: TGTGCCAGCAGTGATTCCGGGACAGACAGCTCACCCCTCCACTTT. Translated, it gives CASSDSGTDSSPLHF.

V usage is TRBV28 and J usage is TRBJ1-2, with TRBD1 as a possible D gene (5 bases). The CDR3 is 11 amino acids. The germline V and J ends were trimmed by 10 bases and 7 bases, with 13 bases remaining between them. CDR1 and CDR2 (germline): MDHEN, SYDVKM. The CDR3 protein is CAIQGRGGYTF. CDR3 DNA: TGTGCCATCCAGGGAAGGGGTGGCTACACCTTC.

This clone was picked up a small number of times. The chain joins TRBV10-1 to TRBJ2-5, with 10 nucleotides matching TRBD1. There are 14 residues in the CDR3. Germline V CDR1 and CDR2: WNHNN, SYGVQD (reference sequence). With 6 bases clipped from V and 6 bases from J, the junction kept 7 bases outside the gene matches. The CDR3 nucleotides are TGCGCCAGCAGAGACAGGGGGCGCGGCCAGACCCAGTACTTC. This codes for CASRDRGRGQTQYF.

This clone appeared a single time. The chain links TRBV18 to TRBJ2-3; unclear D gene. The V gene lost 6 bases and the J gene lost 1 base, with 11 bases spanning the gap. CDR1 KGHSH and CDR2 LQKENI come from the germline V gene. This CDR3 has 14 residues. CDR3 sequence: CASSNYAGTDTQYF. CDR3 bases: TGTGCCAGCTCGAACTACGCAGGCACAGATACGCAGTATTTT.